Following are 27 T cell receptor beta chains from one sample sequenced in a study of cytomegalovirus exposure and HLA in healthy donors listed by TCRdb under 2017. Library method: the immunoSEQ multiplex PCR assay. A mixture of 60 forward primers for TCR Vbeta segments and 13 reverse primers for TCR Jbeta segments was used in the multiplex PCR. This immuneACCESS table, as held by TCRdb, lists in-frame sequences with V and J called but not all clones. Of the missing ones, under half trace to an unresolved V gene in checked studies; the others have no known cause. The sample table gives approximately 210,000 clones. The ten largest account for approximately 0.98% of the sample. Sequencing input: PBMCs. These receptors were obtained from a woman aged 25 to 45 in good health and CMV-seropositive.

A remark on this clone: Other DNA variants within this sample encode the same CDR3. The genes are TRBV5-6 and TRBJ1-5, with D uncertain. The CDR3 totals 16 residues. CDR1 and CDR2 (germline): SGHDT, YYEEEE. The germline V and J ends were trimmed by 1 base and 1 base, with 12 bases remaining between them. The CDR3 DNA follows: TGTGCCAGCAGCTTGATGGGAGCACAGAGCAATCAGCCCCAGCATTTT. Protein product: CASSLMGAQSNQPQHF.

The chain couples TRBV5-1 to TRBJ2-2; 11 nucleotides line up with TRBD2. CDR3 length: 15 amino acids. From germline, CDR1 is SGHRS and CDR2 YFSETQ. Losses at the gene ends were 3 bases for V and 6 bases for J; bases not matched to a gene: 4. CDR3 bases: TGCGCCAGCAGCTCACTAGCGGGAGCGGCCGGGGAGCTGTTTTTT. It specifies CASSSLAGAAGELFF.

The rearrangement links TRBV19 to TRBJ1-5; the D is unclear. The CDR3 is 16 residues long. Trimming took 3 bases from V and 0 from J, leaving 12 bases between them. CDR1 LNHDA and CDR2 SQIVND come from the germline V gene (reference sequence). The CDR3: CASSIVPADSNQPQHF. The CDR3 region has the DNA TGTGCCAGTAGTATTGTCCCCGCAGATAGCAATCAGCCCCAGCATTTT.

With respect to this clone: Distinct nucleotide sequences in the sample also encode this CDR3. This rearrangement joins TRBV5-1 to TRBJ2-5; 11 positions agree with TRBD2. J gave up 5 bases and V 3 bases, and 3 bases lay outside the gene matches. This CDR3 is 14 amino acids long. CDR1 SGHRS and CDR2 YFSETQ come from the germline V gene. CDR3 residues: CASSSGLAGETQYF. Written as DNA, the CDR3 is TGCGCCAGCAGCTCCGGACTAGCGGGTGAGACCCAGTACTTC.

The gene calls are TRBV28 and TRBJ1-4; D remains ambiguous. CDR3 size: 11 residues. Germline CDR1 MDHEN, CDR2 SYDVKM. Trimming shortened V by 6 bases and J by 11 bases, and 10 bases separated the two germline ends. CDR3 loop: CASSGVEKLFF. The DNA for the CDR3 is TGTGCCAGCAGCGGGGTTGAGAAACTGTTTTTT.

The J gene is TRBJ1-5, the V gene TRBV10-1, with D perhaps matching TRBD1 (6 bases). In germline, CDR1 is WNHNN, CDR2 SYGVQD (reference sequence). Trimming removed 6 bases from V and 6 bases from J, with 18 bases in between. The length of the CDR3 is 15 residues. CDR3 DNA sequence: TGCGCCAGCAGCAACTGGGGGGGCCGGTGTCAGCCCCAGCATTTT. Translating gives CASSNWGGRCQPQHF.

J is TRBJ1-1 and V is TRBV30, with 7 bases fitting TRBD1. CDR3 size: 14 residues. Germline CDR1 and CDR2: GTSNPN and SVGIG (reference sequence). Losses at the gene ends were 4 bases for V and 5 bases for J; bases not matched to a gene: 10. CDR3 coding DNA: TGTGCCTGGAAAGGTGGCAGGGGGTTAACTGAAGCTTTCTTT. It translates to CAWKGGRGLTEAFF.

The CDR3 protein is CASSTQYRDRDNQPQHF. The CDR3 DNA is TGTGCCAGCAGTACCCAGTACCGGGACAGAGACAATCAGCCCCAGCATTTT. The rearrangement joins TRBV27 to TRBJ1-5; 7 positions match TRBD1. Germline CDR1 MNHEY, CDR2 SMNVEV (reference sequence). V shed 5 bases and J 3 bases; nucleotides not matched to a gene: 13. This CDR3 has 17 amino acids.

This chain connects TRBV7-2 to TRBJ1-4; no firm D call. Trimming stripped 5 bases from V and 8 bases from J, with 18 bases between. The germline V gene has CDR1 SGHTA and CDR2 FQGNSA. The CDR3 has 15 amino acids. CDR3 loop: CASSRWSGKGEKLFF. The CDR3 DNA reads TGTGCCAGCAGCCGATGGTCGGGGAAGGGCGAAAAACTGTTTTTT.

This rearrangement joins TRBV29-1 to TRBJ1-1; D remains unclear. CDR1 SQVTM and CDR2 ANQGSEA come from the germline V gene. The CDR3 has 13 amino acids. The V and J ends lost 1 base and 0 bases respectively, with 6 bases between them. The CDR3 protein is CSVEGLMNTEAFF. The CDR3 bases are TGCAGCGTTGAAGGACTCATGAACACTGAAGCTTTCTTT.

The V and J genes are TRBV9 and TRBJ2-7; D perhaps matches TRBD2 (5 bases). Germline CDR1 and CDR2: SGDLS and YYNGEE. The CDR3 loop spans 15 amino acids. V was pared by 0 bases and J by 3 bases, with 13 bases between. The CDR3 DNA reads TGTGCCAGCAGCGTAGGACCGTTCGAGGGCTACGAGCAGTACTTC. Its protein is CASSVGPFEGYEQYF.

DNA for the CDR3: TGCAGCGTTGGAGACTATTCACCCCTCCACTTT. Protein product: CSVGDYSPLHF. The gene calls are TRBV29-1 and TRBJ1-6; D is uncertain. CDR1 SQVTM and CDR2 ANQGSEA come from the germline V gene. The V end was cut by 4 bases, the J end by 8 bases, with 6 bases between. The CDR3 runs to 11 residues.

V gene TRBV27 combines with J gene TRBJ1-2, with 10 positions matching TRBD1. The CDR3 has 13 amino acids. Germline CDR1 and CDR2: MNHEY and SMNVEV (reference sequence). The junction had 4 bases not matched to a gene; V was cut back by 4 bases and J by 8 bases. The CDR3 nucleotides read TGTGCCAGCAGTTGGGACAGGGGAGGGGGCTACACCTTC. Protein product: CASSWDRGGGYTF.

V and J are TRBV4-3 and TRBJ1-4, with TRBD1 identical over 7 bases. Germline loops: CDR1 LGHNA, CDR2 YSLEER. The CDR3 extends over 17 amino acids. V lost 2 bases, J lost 6 bases, and 12 bases stayed unmatched. The CDR3 bases are TGCGCCAGCAGCCAACTTGTGGTCTGGGACAGTGATGAAAAACTGTTTTTT. Its translation is CASSQLVVWDSDEKLFF.

The chain recombines TRBV5-1 with TRBJ2-7, with 7 bases fitting TRBD1. In germline, CDR1 is SGHRS, CDR2 YFSETQ. V lost 4 bases to trimming and J lost 2 bases; unmatched junction nucleotides: 6. The CDR3 length is 14 residues. The CDR3 is CASSGRQGTYEQYF. CDR3 nucleotide sequence: TGCGCCAGCAGCGGCCGACAGGGTACCTACGAGCAGTACTTC.

This chain connects TRBV6-1 to TRBJ1-5, with D unclear. Germline CDR1 and CDR2: MNHNS and SASEGT. With 4 bases removed from V and 6 bases from J, the gap between germline ends came to 7 bases. This CDR3 has 12 amino acids. Here the CDR3 DNA reads TGTGCCAGCAGTGTTGCAGTTCAGCCCCAGCATTTT. It codes for CASSVAVQPQHF.

The chain couples TRBV6-1 to TRBJ1-2; D may be TRBD1 (6 bases). This CDR3 has 16 amino acids. CDR1 and CDR2 from the germline V gene are MNHNS and SASEGT. V lost 0 bases and J 2 bases, leaving 13 bases between the germline ends. CDR3: CASSEAPRTVNYGYTF. In nucleotides, the CDR3 is TGTGCCAGCAGTGAAGCCCCTAGGACAGTCAACTATGGCTACACCTTC.

The genes are TRBV19 and TRBJ1-6; 7 bases align to TRBD1. CDR1 and CDR2 (germline): LNHDA, SQIVND (reference sequence). Trimming cost V 6 bases and J 10 bases; bases outside gene matches: 9. There are 14 residues in the CDR3. The CDR3 region has the DNA TGTGCCAGTAGCCCCCAGGGGGTTGGCTCACCCCTCCACTTT. Translated: CASSPQGVGSPLHF.

The chain has TRBV15 and TRBJ1-5; the D gene is possibly TRBD1 (6 bases). Trimming took off 5 bases at V and 1 base at J, with 12 bases between the two ends. There are 15 residues in the CDR3. Germline CDR1 and CDR2: LNHNV and YYDKDF (reference sequence). CDR3 nucleotides: TGTGCCACCAGCGAAAAGGGGGTGAGCAATCAGCCCCAGCATTTT. It codes for CATSEKGVSNQPQHF.

The rearrangement joins TRBV25-1 to TRBJ2-2; D is possibly TRBD2 (6 bases). Trimming took 7 bases from V and 2 from J, leaving 14 bases between them. The CDR3 has 15 residues. In germline, CDR1 is MGHDK, CDR2 SYGVNS. Here the CDR3 reads CASTGGVTNTGELFF. DNA of the CDR3: TGTGCCAGCACGGGCGGGGTAACCAACACCGGGGAGCTGTTTTTT.

In regard to this clone: Other DNA sequences in this specimen translate into the identical CDR3. V is TRBV6-4 and J is TRBJ1-6; 10 bases fit TRBD1. V was clipped by 3 bases and J by 7 bases; unmatched bases: 9. This CDR3 is built from 17 residues. CDR1 MRHNA and CDR2 SNTAGT come from the germline V gene. CDR3 sequence (DNA): TGTGCCAGCAGTGATTCCCGACAGGGGGCTTGGAATTCACCCCTCCACTTT. It encodes CASSDSRQGAWNSPLHF.

In DNA form, the CDR3 reads TGTGCCAGCAGCCCAAAGACTAGCGGGGGAAGCACAGATACGCAGTATTTT. Protein sequence: CASSPKTSGGSTDTQYF. The V call is TRBV9, the J call TRBJ2-3; TRBD2 matches 12 bases. This CDR3 contains 17 residues. Germline V gives CDR1 SGDLS, CDR2 YYNGEE. V lost 4 bases and J lost 0; bases outside the gene matches: 6. The whole variable domain, filled in from reference TRBV9 and TRBJ2-3, reads DSGVTQTPKHLITATGQRVTLRCSPRSGDLSVYWYQQSLDQGLQFLIQYYNGEERAKGNILERFSAQQFPDLHSELNLSSLELGDSALYFCASSPKTSGGSTDTQYFGPGTRLTVL.

V usage is TRBV27 and J usage is TRBJ1-5, with TRBD1 identical over 7 bases. Trimming cost V 5 bases and J 10 bases; bases outside gene matches: 11. Germline values: CDR1 MNHEY, CDR2 SMNVEV (reference sequence). The CDR3 extends over 14 amino acids. CDR3 sequence: CASSAGGYQRPQHF. CDR3 in DNA: TGTGCCAGCAGTGCAGGGGGGTATCAACGACCCCAGCATTTT.

The CDR3 DNA reads TGTGCCAGCGGCAAAATAATAAGCTCCTATAATTCACCCCTCCACTTT. This translates into CASGKIISSYNSPLHF. V usage is TRBV27 and J usage is TRBJ1-6; no firm D call. This CDR3 contains 16 residues. The germline V and J ends were trimmed by 8 bases and 0 bases, with 14 bases remaining between them. Germline loops: CDR1 MNHEY, CDR2 SMNVEV (reference sequence).

V is TRBV6-1 and J is TRBJ1-4; a possible D gene is TRBD1 (6 bases). The CDR3 spans 15 residues. Germline-derived CDR1 and CDR2 are MNHNS and SASEGT. Trimming shortened V by 2 bases and J by 7 bases, and 14 bases separated the two germline ends. CDR3 sequence: CASSEFRQGSEKLFF. The CDR3 DNA is TGTGCCAGCAGTGAATTTCGTCAGGGGAGTGAAAAACTGTTTTTT.

This rearrangement joins TRBV14 to TRBJ2-1; D is perhaps TRBD2 (5 bases). Germline CDR1 and CDR2: SGHDN and FVKESK. CDR3 length equals 13 residues. V was shortened by 1 base and J by 4 bases, with 5 bases between the two germline ends. CDR3 sequence (DNA): TGTGCCAGCAGCCAAGGGGAGTACAATGAGCAGTTCTTC. Its protein is CASSQGEYNEQFF.

This sequence joins TRBV29-1 and TRBJ2-1, with a tentative D call TRBD2 (7 bases). From germline, CDR1 is SQVTM and CDR2 ANQGSEA. V was pared by 6 bases and J by 15 bases, with 21 bases between. This CDR3 is built from 12 residues. The CDR3 sequence is CSVVKTQGGGFF. In DNA, the CDR3 is TGCAGCGTCGTAAAAACACAGGGAGGGGGGTTCTTC.